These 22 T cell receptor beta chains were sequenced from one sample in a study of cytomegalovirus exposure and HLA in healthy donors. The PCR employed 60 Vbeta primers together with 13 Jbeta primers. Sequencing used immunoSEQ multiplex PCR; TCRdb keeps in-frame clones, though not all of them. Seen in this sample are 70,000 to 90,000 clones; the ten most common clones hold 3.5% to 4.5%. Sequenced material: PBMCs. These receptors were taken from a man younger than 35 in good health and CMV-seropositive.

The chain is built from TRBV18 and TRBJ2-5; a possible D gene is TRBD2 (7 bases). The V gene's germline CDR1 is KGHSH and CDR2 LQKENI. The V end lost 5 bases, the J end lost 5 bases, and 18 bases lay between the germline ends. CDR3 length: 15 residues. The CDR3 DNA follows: TGTGCCAGCTCATCCTCCTACAGGGAGGGGGAGACCCAGTACTTC. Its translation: CASSSSYREGETQYF.

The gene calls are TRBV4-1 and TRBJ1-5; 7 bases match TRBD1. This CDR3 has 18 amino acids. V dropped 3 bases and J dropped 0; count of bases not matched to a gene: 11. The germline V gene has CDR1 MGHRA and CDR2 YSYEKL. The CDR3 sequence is CASSHRYMNRGSNQPQHF. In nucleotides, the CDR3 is TGCGCCAGCAGCCACCGTTATATGAACAGGGGTAGCAATCAGCCCCAGCATTTT.

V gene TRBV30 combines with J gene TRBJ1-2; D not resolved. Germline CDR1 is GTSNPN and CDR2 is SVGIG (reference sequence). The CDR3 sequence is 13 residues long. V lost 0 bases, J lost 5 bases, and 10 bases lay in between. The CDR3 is CAWSVVAVYGYTF. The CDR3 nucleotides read TGTGCCTGGAGTGTTGTTGCAGTGTATGGCTACACCTTC.

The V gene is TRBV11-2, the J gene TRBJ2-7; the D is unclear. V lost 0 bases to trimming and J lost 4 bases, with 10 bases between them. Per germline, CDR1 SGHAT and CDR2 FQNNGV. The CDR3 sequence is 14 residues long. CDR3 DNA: TGTGCCAGCAGCTTAGATTCAAGCGCTTACGAGCAGTACTTC. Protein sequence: CASSLDSSAYEQYF.

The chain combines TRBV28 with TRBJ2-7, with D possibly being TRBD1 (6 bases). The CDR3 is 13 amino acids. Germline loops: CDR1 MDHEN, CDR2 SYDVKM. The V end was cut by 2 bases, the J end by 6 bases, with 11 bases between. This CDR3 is CASSLGRGGEQYF. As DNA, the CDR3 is TGTGCCAGCAGTTTAGGCAGGGGCGGCGAGCAGTACTTC.

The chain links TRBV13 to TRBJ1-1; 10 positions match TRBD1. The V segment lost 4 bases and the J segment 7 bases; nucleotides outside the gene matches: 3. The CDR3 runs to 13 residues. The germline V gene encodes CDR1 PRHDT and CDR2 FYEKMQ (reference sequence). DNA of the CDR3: TGTGCCAGCAGCTCCAGGGACAGGGGTGAAGCTTTCTTT. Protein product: CASSSRDRGEAFF.

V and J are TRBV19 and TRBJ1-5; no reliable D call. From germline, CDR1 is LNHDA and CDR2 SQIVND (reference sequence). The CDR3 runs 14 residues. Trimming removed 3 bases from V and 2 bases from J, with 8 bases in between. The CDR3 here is CASSISGGNQPQHF. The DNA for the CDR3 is TGTGCCAGTAGTATCTCCGGAGGCAATCAGCCCCAGCATTTT.

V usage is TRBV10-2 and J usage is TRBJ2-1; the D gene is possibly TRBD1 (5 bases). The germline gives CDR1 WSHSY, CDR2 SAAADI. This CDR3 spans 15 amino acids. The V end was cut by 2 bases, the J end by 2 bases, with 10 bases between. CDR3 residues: CASSERVGAYNEQFF. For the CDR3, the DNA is TGCGCCAGCAGTGAGAGGGTAGGGGCCTACAATGAGCAGTTCTTC.

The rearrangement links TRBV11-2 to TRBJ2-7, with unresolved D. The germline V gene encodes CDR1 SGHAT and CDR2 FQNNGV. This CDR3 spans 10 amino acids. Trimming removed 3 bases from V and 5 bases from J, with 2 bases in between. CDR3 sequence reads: CASSFNEQYF. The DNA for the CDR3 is TGTGCCAGCAGCTTTAACGAGCAGTACTTC.

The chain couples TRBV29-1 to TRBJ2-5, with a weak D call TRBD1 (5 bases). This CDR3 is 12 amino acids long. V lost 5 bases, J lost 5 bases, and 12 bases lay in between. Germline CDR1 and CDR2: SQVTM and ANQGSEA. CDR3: CSVSQGGETQYF. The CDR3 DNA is TGCAGCGTTAGTCAGGGTGGGGAGACCCAGTACTTC.

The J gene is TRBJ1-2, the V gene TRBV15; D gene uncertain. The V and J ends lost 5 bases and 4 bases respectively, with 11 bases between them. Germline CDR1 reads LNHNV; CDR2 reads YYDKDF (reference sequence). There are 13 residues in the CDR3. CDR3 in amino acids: CATSDSHGYGYTF. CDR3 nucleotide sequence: TGTGCCACCAGCGACTCTCACGGCTATGGCTACACCTTC.

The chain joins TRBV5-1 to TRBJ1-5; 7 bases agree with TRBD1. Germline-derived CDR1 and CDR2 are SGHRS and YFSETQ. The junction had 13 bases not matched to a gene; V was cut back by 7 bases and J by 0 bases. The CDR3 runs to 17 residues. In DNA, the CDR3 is TGCGCCAGCGACTGGGGATCCGGGACAGCTAGCAATCAGCCCCAGCATTTT. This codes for CASDWGSGTASNQPQHF.

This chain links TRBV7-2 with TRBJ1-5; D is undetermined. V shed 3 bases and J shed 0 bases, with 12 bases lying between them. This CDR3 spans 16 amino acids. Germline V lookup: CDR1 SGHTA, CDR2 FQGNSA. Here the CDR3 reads CASSLSRTFSNQPQHF. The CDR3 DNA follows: TGTGCCAGCAGCTTGTCCAGAACGTTTAGCAATCAGCCCCAGCATTTT.

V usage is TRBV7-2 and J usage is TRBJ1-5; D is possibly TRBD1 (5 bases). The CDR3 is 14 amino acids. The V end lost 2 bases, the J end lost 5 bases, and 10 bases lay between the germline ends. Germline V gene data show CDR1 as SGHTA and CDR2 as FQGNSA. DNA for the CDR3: TGTGCCAGCAGCTTAATAACAGGATATCAGCCCCAGCATTTT. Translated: CASSLITGYQPQHF.

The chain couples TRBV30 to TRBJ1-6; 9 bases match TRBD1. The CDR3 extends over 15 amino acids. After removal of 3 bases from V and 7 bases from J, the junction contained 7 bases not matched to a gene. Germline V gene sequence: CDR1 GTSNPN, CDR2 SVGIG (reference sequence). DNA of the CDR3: TGTGCCTGGAGGGGACAGGGAGGAGGAAATTCACCCCTCCACTTT. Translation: CAWRGQGGGNSPLHF.

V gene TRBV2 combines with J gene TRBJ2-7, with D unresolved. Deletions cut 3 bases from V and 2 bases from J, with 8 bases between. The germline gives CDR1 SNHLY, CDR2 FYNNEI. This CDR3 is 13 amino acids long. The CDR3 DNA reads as TGTGCCAGCAGTGAGCTAGTTGCCTACGAGCAGTACTTC. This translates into CASSELVAYEQYF.

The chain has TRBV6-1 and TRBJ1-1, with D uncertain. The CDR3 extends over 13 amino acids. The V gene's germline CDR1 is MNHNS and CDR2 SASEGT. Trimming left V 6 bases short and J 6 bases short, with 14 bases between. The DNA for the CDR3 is TGTGCCAGCAGCCCTGCGGAGCAGTCTGAAGCTTTCTTT. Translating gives CASSPAEQSEAFF.

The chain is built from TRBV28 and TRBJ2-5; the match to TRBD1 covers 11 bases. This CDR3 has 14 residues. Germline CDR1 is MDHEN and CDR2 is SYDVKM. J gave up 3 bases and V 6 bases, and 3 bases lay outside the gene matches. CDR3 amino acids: CASSRDRGEETQYF. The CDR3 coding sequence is TGTGCCAGCAGCCGGGACAGGGGGGAAGAGACCCAGTACTTC.

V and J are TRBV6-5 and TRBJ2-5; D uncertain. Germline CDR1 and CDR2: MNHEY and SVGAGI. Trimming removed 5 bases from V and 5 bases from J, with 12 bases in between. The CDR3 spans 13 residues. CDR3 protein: CASSPSFGETQYF. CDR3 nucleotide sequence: TGTGCCAGCAGTCCCTCCTTCGGGGAGACCCAGTACTTC.

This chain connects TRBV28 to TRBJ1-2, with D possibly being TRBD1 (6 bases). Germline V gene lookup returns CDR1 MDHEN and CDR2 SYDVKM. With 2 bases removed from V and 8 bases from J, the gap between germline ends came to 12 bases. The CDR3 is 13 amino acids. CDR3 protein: CASSLIQGAGYTF. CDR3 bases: TGTGCCAGCAGTTTAATACAGGGCGCAGGCTACACCTTC.

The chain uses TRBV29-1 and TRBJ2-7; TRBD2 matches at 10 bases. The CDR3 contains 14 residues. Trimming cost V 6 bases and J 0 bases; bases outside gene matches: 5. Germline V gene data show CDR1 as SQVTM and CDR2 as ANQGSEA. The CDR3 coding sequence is TGCAGCGTGCCAGGACTAGCGGACTCCTACGAGCAGTACTTC. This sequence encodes CSVPGLADSYEQYF.

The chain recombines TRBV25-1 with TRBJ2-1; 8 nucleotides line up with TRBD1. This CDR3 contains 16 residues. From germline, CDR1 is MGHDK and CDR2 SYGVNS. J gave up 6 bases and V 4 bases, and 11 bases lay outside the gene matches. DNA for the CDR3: TGTGCCAGCAGTGCCCGACAGGGGAGGAAGGGCAATGAGCAGTTCTTC. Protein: CASSARQGRKGNEQFF. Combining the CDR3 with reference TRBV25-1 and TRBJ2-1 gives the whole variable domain EADIYQTPRYLVIGTGKKITLECSQTMGHDKMYWYQQDPGMELHLIHYSYGVNSTEKGDLSSESTVSRIRTEHFPLTLESARPSHTSQYLCASSARQGRKGNEQFFGPGTRLTVL.